The present entry profiles one T cell receptor (beta chain) with its context. No antigen is known for it. Anyone with autoimmune disease history or systemic immunosuppression was excluded. The CDR3 has 14 residues. From germline, CDR1 is LNHDA and CDR2 SQIVND (reference sequence). The V end was cut by 2 bases, the J end by 0 bases, with 5 bases between. The data are from a study of OX40 agonist ivuxolimab in advanced cancers. Study in general: Ivuxolimab is an agonistic anti-OX40 (CD134) antibody, and patients were treated with it. Subjects had a mean age of around 60 years, with a range of about 23 to 79; around 80% were male.

TCRdb keeps only in-frame clones here, not all; method: immunoSEQ multiplex PCR. The table lists tens of thousands of clones, under 95% of them singletons, with 0.8% to 1.2% in the top ten. Study outcomes and limitations: The work left the antigen specificity of expanded peripheral T cells undetermined.

The TCR comes from an adult with an advanced solid tumor such as melanoma, head and neck, liver or kidney cancer. The V call is TRBV19, the J call TRBJ2-1; the D gene is possibly TRBD2 (5 bases). The sample in question was CD4+ or CD8+ T cells sorted from blood, obtained in a trial of the OX40 agonist ivuxolimab. The CDR3 reads CASSILASYNEQFF. DNA for the CDR3: TGTGCCAGTAGTATACTAGCCTCCTACAATGAGCAGTTCTTC.